This note documents a single TCR beta chain sequence. These data originate in a study of blood T cell repertoires in COVID-19. Study overall: Whether acute or convalescent, the COVID-19 samples came from the United States, Italy and Spain.

Profiled with immunoSEQ multiplex PCR; TCRdb holds only in-frame clones, not every one. The data hold 250,000 or so clones, with about 84% observed a single time. Source material: PBMCs or T cells enriched from blood (not recorded which). The source is a woman aged 45-65 years who had recovered from COVID-19.

In DNA form, the CDR3 reads TGTGCCAGCAGTGGTGGACAGGGGGCGAAAGAGACCCAGTACTTC. Translation gives CASSGGQGAKETQYF. The chain is built from TRBV2 and TRBJ2-5; 11 positions agree with TRBD1. The V and J ends lost 4 bases and 3 bases, in that order; junction bases with no gene match: 4. The V gene's germline CDR1 is SNHLY and CDR2 FYNNEI. The CDR3 spans 15 residues.